The clone carrying this TCR beta chain was detected a few times. Antigen specificity is unknown. Expressed TCRB transcripts were sequenced, since all the RNA that had been isolated was reverse transcribed. Method: immunoSEQ multiplex PCR; TCRdb's copy keeps in-frame clones and lacks some. The sample includes approximately 170,000 clones, approximately 8.1% of them seen just once. The CDR3 consists of 12 residues. V lost 0 bases and J 5 bases, leaving 5 bases between the germline ends. Germline V gene data show CDR1 as SGHDT and CDR2 as YYEEEE. The data belong to a study of beta chain features in type 1 diabetes. Findings of the study overall: It was among patients, rather than healthy donors, that naive, central memory and Treg TCRB repertoires appeared more similar. Overrepresentation of cells with high TCR expression could result from cDNA sequencing. Whether TCRB rearrangement is influenced by HLA type was left unresolved in this analysis. In every one of the four CD4+ subsets, TCRB CDR3s were moderately but significantly shorter in Type 1 diabetes patients.

The chain couples TRBV5-6 to TRBJ1-1; D remains unclear. Sequenced sample: central memory CD4+ T cells from blood. The clonotype was recovered from a middle-aged woman with type 1 diabetes. CDR3 sequence reads: CASSLVRTEAFF. DNA for the CDR3: TGTGCCAGCAGCTTGGTCAGGACTGAAGCTTTCTTT.